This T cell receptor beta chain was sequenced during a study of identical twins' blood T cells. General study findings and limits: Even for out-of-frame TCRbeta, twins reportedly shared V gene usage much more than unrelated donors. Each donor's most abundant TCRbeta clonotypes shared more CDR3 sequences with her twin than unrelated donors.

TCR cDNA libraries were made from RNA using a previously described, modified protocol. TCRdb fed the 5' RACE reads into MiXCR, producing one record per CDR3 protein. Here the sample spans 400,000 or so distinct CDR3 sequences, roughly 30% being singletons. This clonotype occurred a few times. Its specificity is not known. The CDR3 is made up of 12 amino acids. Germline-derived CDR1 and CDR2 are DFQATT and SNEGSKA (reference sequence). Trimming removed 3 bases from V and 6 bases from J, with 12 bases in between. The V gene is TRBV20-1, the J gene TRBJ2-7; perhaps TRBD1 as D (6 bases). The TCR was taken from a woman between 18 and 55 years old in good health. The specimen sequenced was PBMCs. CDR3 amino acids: CSASRTVSEQYF. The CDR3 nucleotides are TGCAGTGCTAGCCGGACAGTCTCCGAGCAGTACTTC.